Following are 13 T cell receptor beta chains from one sample sequenced in a study of Ad26.COV2.S vaccination and SARS-CoV-2 variants. Described treatment: roughly 18 received Ad26.COV2.S at low or high dose, single or two shots; 5 received placebo; per-sample allocation not given. Sampling was done on day 63 after the first vaccine or placebo injection. The repertoire was sequenced with immunoSEQ multiplex PCR; TCRdb's copy has only in-frame clones and lacks some. The repertoire holds about 450,000 clones, with 89% as singletons. The material sequenced was peripheral blood, taken in a trial of Ad26.COV2.S vaccine versus placebo. These TCRs come from a person aged 18 to 59 who received the Ad26.COV2.S COVID-19 vaccine or a placebo.

CDR3 DNA: TGTGCCAGCAGTTATTCGGGACAGGGAGGATACGGCTACACCTTC. It translates to CASSYSGQGGYGYTF. This chain uses TRBV6-5 with TRBJ1-2; 9 nucleotides match TRBD1. After removal of 3 bases from V and 8 bases from J, the junction contained 10 bases not matched to a gene. CDR3 length: 15 residues. Germline V gene sequence: CDR1 MNHEY, CDR2 SVGAGI.

This chain uses TRBV24-1 with TRBJ2-3; TRBD2 matches 9 bases. The CDR3 covers 16 residues. Germline CDR1 is KGHDR and CDR2 is SFDVKD. V dropped 4 bases and J dropped 5; count of bases not matched to a gene: 9. CDR3 sequence (DNA): TGTGCCACCAGTGACCTTAGCGGGAGAGGAGAAGATACGCAGTATTTT. It is translated as CATSDLSGRGEDTQYF.

This chain connects TRBV5-1 to TRBJ2-3; TRBD1 aligns across 12 bases. V was clipped by 4 bases and J by 6 bases; unmatched bases: 9. There are 16 residues in the CDR3. Germline CDR1 is SGHRS and CDR2 is YFSETQ. The CDR3 region has the DNA TGCGCCAGCAGCCCCCGGGACAGGGGGCTGCGGGATACGCAGTATTTT. Its translation is CASSPRDRGLRDTQYF.

V gene TRBV7-8 combines with J gene TRBJ2-1; D remains ambiguous. The V end lost 5 bases, the J end lost 13 bases, and 18 bases lay between the germline ends. CDR1 and CDR2 from the germline V gene are SGHVS and FQNEAQ. The CDR3 sequence is 13 residues long. Here the CDR3 DNA reads TGTGCCAGCAGCCTTATGGAAGGGCTATCACAGTTCTTC. As protein: CASSLMEGLSQFF.

The rearrangement links TRBV5-4 to TRBJ2-1; TRBD2 might be the D (6 bases). From germline, CDR1 is SGHNT and CDR2 YYREEE (reference sequence). CDR3 size: 16 residues. V lost 4 bases and J lost 6, with 20 bases in between. The CDR3 sequence is CASSRFGEARGNEQFF. In nucleotides, the CDR3 is TGTGCCAGCAGCCGTTTCGGGGAGGCGAGGGGCAATGAGCAGTTCTTC. Complete variable domain (other parts from reference TRBV5-4 and TRBJ2-1): ETGVTQSPTHLIKTRGQQVTLRCSSQSGHNTVSWYQQALGQGPQFIFQYYREEENGRGNFPPRFSGLQFPNYSSELNVNALELDDSALYLCASSRFGEARGNEQFFGPGTRLTVL.

V gene TRBV7-6 combines with J gene TRBJ1-2, with TRBD1 matching 7 bases. V lost 1 base to trimming and J lost 4 bases; unmatched junction nucleotides: 9. Germline values: CDR1 SGHVS, CDR2 FNYEAQ. The CDR3 length is 16 residues. CDR3 loop: CASSLEPTGQGYGYTF. The DNA for the CDR3 is TGTGCCAGCAGCTTAGAACCGACAGGGCAAGGCTATGGCTACACCTTC.

The chain recombines TRBV5-5 with TRBJ1-1; no clear D. Germline V lookup: CDR1 SGHKS, CDR2 YYEKEE (reference sequence). V lost 3 bases, J lost 5 bases, and 11 bases lay in between. CDR3 size: 13 residues. The CDR3 protein is CASSYAEETEAFF. The DNA of the CDR3 is TGTGCCAGCAGCTACGCCGAGGAAACTGAAGCTTTCTTT.

The rearrangement links TRBV29-1 to TRBJ2-5, with TRBD1 matching 9 bases. Germline V CDR1 and CDR2: SQVTM, ANQGSEA. This CDR3 spans 13 amino acids. The ends lost 7 bases at V and 5 bases at J; junction bases unmatched: 8. CDR3 sequence (DNA): TGCAGCGCCATAACAGGGGGCGCGGAGACCCAGTACTTC. Its translation is CSAITGGAETQYF.

The V gene is TRBV18, the J gene TRBJ1-3; D remains ambiguous. This CDR3 region has 15 residues. V was pared by 5 bases and J by 2 bases, with 13 bases between. The germline CDR1 and CDR2 sequences are KGHSH and LQKENI. The CDR3 coding sequence is TGTGCCAGCTCATCAACCTCCGGGACTGGAAACACCATATATTTT. As protein: CASSSTSGTGNTIYF. Full variable domain (remainder filled in from reference TRBV18 and TRBJ1-3): NAGVMQNPRHLVRRRGQEARLRCSPMKGHSHVYWYRQLPEEGLKFMVYLQKENIIDESGMPKERFSAEFPKEGPSILRIQQVVRGDSAAYFCASSSTSGTGNTIYFGEGSWLTVV.

This CDR3 is CASSFGTPEAFF. CDR3 DNA: TGTGCCAGCAGTTTCGGGACACCTGAAGCTTTCTTT. The genes are TRBV12-3 or TRBV12-4 and TRBJ1-1, with D possibly TRBD1 on 6 matching bases. The CDR3 loop spans 12 amino acids. Deletions cut 3 bases from V and 6 bases from J, with 8 bases between.

The V call is TRBV4-3, the J call TRBJ1-2; TRBD1 matches 8 bases. Germline V gene lookup returns CDR1 LGHNA and CDR2 YSLEER. CDR3 length: 14 amino acids. J lost 5 bases, V lost 3 bases, and 5 bases had no gene match. CDR3 residues: CASSHDRGGYGYTF. The CDR3 DNA sequence: TGCGCCAGCAGCCACGACAGGGGAGGATATGGCTACACCTTC.

V gene TRBV7-2 combines with J gene TRBJ2-7, with 7 bases matching TRBD2. V lost 3 bases, J lost 12 bases, and 5 bases stayed unmatched. The CDR3 has 11 amino acids. Germline V lookup: CDR1 SGHTA, CDR2 FQGNSA. The CDR3 reads CASSFQRGLYF. The CDR3 nucleotides read TGTGCCAGCAGCTTCCAGCGGGGACTGTACTTC.

The chain links TRBV2 to TRBJ1-2, with D possibly TRBD1 on 6 matching bases. Trimming removed 5 bases at V and 8 bases at J, with 24 bases between. The CDR3 runs 16 residues. CDR1 and CDR2 (germline): SNHLY, FYNNEI. CDR3 DNA sequence: TGTGCCAGCAGTTCGGCCGGACAGAGGGGAACCGGGGGCTACACCTTC. Amino acids: CASSSAGQRGTGGYTF.